A selection of T cell receptor beta chains follows, all from one sample in a study of control samples from healthy donors and cancer patients. Generated by immunoSEQ multiplex PCR, the TCRdb table keeps only in-frame clones and is missing some. Here the sample spans around 76,000 clones, roughly 92% being singletons. The sample comprised blood. These receptors were taken from a woman in her 40s in good health. Both conserved end residues are part of each CDR3. Each record gives: CDR3 length, clone size, V gene, J gene, D gene, CDR3 protein, CDR3 DNA. A D gene is named only where the DNA matches it firmly. Size values are once, few and many counts, or a class for expanded clones, and some rows have none.

14	NA	TRBV25-1	TRBJ2-7	NA	CASSELSQSYEQYF	TGTGCCAGCAGTGAATTGAGCCAGTCCTACGAGCAGTACTTC
13	NA	TRBV29-1	TRBJ2-2	NA	CSVDWSLTGELFF	TGCAGCGTTGACTGGTCCCTCACCGGGGAGCTGTTTTTT
12	NA	TRBV28	TRBJ1-2	NA	CASSPTAYGYTF	TGTGCCAGCAGCCCGACCGCGTATGGCTACACCTTC
17	NA	TRBV28	TRBJ2-1	NA	CASSTPTDFLSYNEQFF	TGTGCCAGCAGTACCCCGACAGATTTTCTCTCCTACAATGAGCAGTTCTTC
16	NA	TRBV28	TRBJ2-6	NA	CASSFGGFSGANVLTF	TGTGCCAGCAGTTTTGGGGGGTTTTCTGGGGCCAACGTCCTGACTTTC
12	NA	TRBV19	TRBJ1-5	NA	CASSIGVQPQHF	TGTGCCAGTAGTATAGGGGTTCAGCCCCAGCATTTT
13	NA	TRBV6-5	TRBJ2-7	NA	CATAPLNRYEQYF	TGTGCTACTGCTCCCTTGAATCGCTACGAGCAGTACTTC
14	NA	TRBV6-6	TRBJ2-1	TRBD2	CASRSGVGSDEQFF	TGTGCCAGCAGGAGCGGGGTGGGTTCTGATGAGCAGTTCTTC
17	NA	TRBV4-3	TRBJ2-3	NA	CASSQARGTPSTDTQYF	TGCGCCAGCAGCCAGGCCCGGGGGACCCCTAGCACAGATACGCAGTATTTT
14	NA	TRBV10-3	TRBJ1-3	NA	CAIGSDYSGNTIYF	TGTGCCATCGGTTCGGATTACTCTGGAAACACCATATATTTT
15	NA	TRBV14	TRBJ2-3	NA	CASSPGHGRTDTQYF	TGTGCCAGCAGCCCTGGACACGGTCGCACAGATACGCAGTATTTT
14	NA	TRBV6-5	TRBJ2-7	TRBD2	CATRFSGSSYEQYF	TGTGCCACTCGTTTTAGCGGGAGCTCCTACGAGCAGTACTTC
16	NA	TRBV5-6	TRBJ2-7	NA	CASSLVIEGRTYEQYF	TGTGCCAGCAGCTTGGTAATAGAGGGCAGAACCTACGAGCAGTACTTC
14	once	TRBV7-9	TRBJ1-4	TRBD1	CASSYRDSVEKLFF	TGTGCCAGCAGCTATAGGGACAGCGTTGAGAAACTGTTTTTT
14	NA	TRBV5-1	TRBJ2-5	TRBD1	CASSSGTEQETQYF	TGCGCCAGCAGCTCAGGGACAGAACAAGAGACCCAGTACTTC
12	NA	TRBV30	TRBJ1-2	TRBD1	CAWVTGDKHYTF	TGTGCCTGGGTGACAGGGGACAAACACTACACCTTC
16	NA	TRBV6-2/TRBV6-3	TRBJ2-1	NA	CASSYSVAGSYNEQFF	TGTGCCAGCAGTTACTCGGTGGCGGGGTCCTACAATGAGCAGTTCTTC
13	NA	TRBV19	TRBJ2-7	NA	CATRRSGTYEQYF	TGTGCCACCCGACGATCAGGGACCTACGAGCAGTACTTC
14	NA	TRBV30	TRBJ1-2	NA	CAWSVLEGFDGYTF	TGTGCCTGGAGTGTACTCGAAGGCTTTGATGGCTACACCTTC
16	NA	TRBV28	TRBJ1-5	NA	CASSPPAPETDQPQHF	TGTGCCAGCAGTCCACCGGCCCCGGAGACGGATCAGCCCCAGCATTTT
14	once	TRBV11-1	TRBJ2-1	NA	CASSNRVRYNEQFF	TGTGCCAGCAGCAACCGGGTAAGATACAATGAGCAGTTCTTC
11	NA	TRBV3-1/TRBV3-2	TRBJ1-3	NA	CASSHGNTIYF	TGTGCCAGCAGCCATGGAAACACCATATATTTT
13	NA	TRBV2	TRBJ1-6	NA	CASHSDSGSPLHF	TGTGCCAGCCATTCGGACAGTGGTTCACCCCTCCACTTT
14	NA	TRBV9	TRBJ2-7	TRBD1	CASSVGTGVYEQYF	TGTGCCAGCAGCGTAGGGACAGGGGTTTACGAGCAGTACTTC
14	NA	TRBV19	TRBJ2-3	NA	CASSSGWGSDTQYF	TGTGCCAGTAGTAGTGGTTGGGGTTCAGATACGCAGTATTTT
16	NA	TRBV6-2/TRBV6-3	TRBJ2-5	TRBD2	CASSYSERGGPETQYF	TGTGCCAGCAGTTACTCCGAACGGGGGGGGCCCGAGACCCAGTACTTC
14	NA	TRBV5-8	TRBJ2-1	TRBD1	CASSRPGQTNEQFF	TGTGCCAGCAGCCGTCCGGGACAGACCAATGAGCAGTTCTTC
16	NA	TRBV5-1	TRBJ2-1	TRBD2	CASSSVTSGRGGEQFF	TGCGCCAGCAGCTCGGTCACTAGCGGGAGGGGGGGGGAGCAGTTCTTC
15	NA	TRBV18	TRBJ1-1	TRBD1	CASSPMQGADTEAFF	TGTGCCAGCTCACCAATGCAGGGGGCTGACACTGAAGCTTTCTTT
16	NA	TRBV19	TRBJ1-1	NA	CASSMTTPTVNTEAFF	TGTGCCAGTAGTATGACCACCCCGACGGTGAACACTGAAGCTTTCTTT
18	NA	TRBV6-2/TRBV6-3	TRBJ1-5	NA	CASSYRAQGYYSNQPQHF	TGTGCCAGCAGTTACCGCGCACAGGGATATTATAGCAATCAGCCCCAGCATTTT
15	NA	TRBV19	TRBJ2-2	TRBD2	CASRIAGGHTGELFF	TGTGCCAGTAGGATAGCGGGAGGGCACACCGGGGAGCTGTTTTTT
19	NA	TRBV15	TRBJ2-3	TRBD2	CATSRSTSGRRVGTDTQYF	TGTGCCACCAGCAGATCGACTAGCGGGAGAAGAGTCGGCACAGATACGCAGTATTTT
16	NA	TRBV5-4	TRBJ1-3	NA	CASSFSPWESGNTIYF	TGTGCCAGCAGCTTTTCCCCCTGGGAGTCTGGAAACACCATATATTTT
14	NA	TRBV6-5	TRBJ2-3	NA	CASSLPSGADTQYF	TGTGCCAGCAGCCTACCTTCGGGGGCAGATACGCAGTATTTT
16	NA	TRBV11-2	TRBJ2-5	NA	CASSLLGDRPQETQYF	TGTGCCAGCAGCTTGTTGGGAGATCGACCACAAGAGACCCAGTACTTC
13	NA	TRBV10-3	TRBJ2-1	NA	CATRGAGDNEQFF	TGTGCCACCCGCGGAGCCGGGGACAATGAGCAGTTCTTC
15	NA	TRBV6-5	TRBJ2-1	TRBD2	CATSLAGELYNEQFF	TGTGCCACATCCTTAGCGGGAGAACTTTACAATGAGCAGTTCTTC
17	once	TRBV4-1	TRBJ1-2	NA	CASSHKKGNPGRPAGTF	TGCGCCAGCAGCCATAAGAAAGGCAACCCGGGACGCCCGGCGGGAACCTTC